Listed below are T cell receptor beta chains from one sample, sequenced in a study of blood T cell repertoires in COVID-19. The data were produced by immunoSEQ multiplex PCR, yet TCRdb's version contains in-frame clones alone and is incomplete. The profile shows fewer than 250,000 clones, approximately 86% of them singletons. The sequencing input was peripheral blood. The receptors shown here come from a human donor in a cohort sampled during active COVID-19. The CDR3 runs from the conserved cysteine through the conserved F or W. The D gene is left open where the match is weak. Where a row states a size, it is once, few, many or the class of an expanded clone; other rows omit it.

j_gene | v_gene | d_gene | abundance | CDR3aa | CDR3nt
TRBJ2-3 | TRBV2 | TRBD2 | - | CASSGGRARDTQYF | TGTGCCAGCAGTGGCGGGAGGGCCAGAGATACGCAGTATTTT
TRBJ1-4 | TRBV5-1 | - | - | CASSIVLNEKLFF | TGCGCCAGCAGCATCGTACTTAATGAAAAACTGTTTTTT
TRBJ2-1 | TRBV6-6 | TRBD2 | - | CASSHRTSASSYNEQFF | TGTGCCAGCAGTCACCGGACTAGCGCCAGCTCCTACAATGAGCAGTTCTTC
TRBJ2-5 | TRBV27 | - | once | CASSSASLQETQYF | TGTGCCAGCAGTTCGGCTAGCCTCCAAGAGACCCAGTACTTC
TRBJ2-4 | TRBV19 | - | once | CASSIATQGNIQYF | TGTGCCAGTAGTATAGCTACGCAGGGGAACATTCAGTACTTC
TRBJ1-2 | TRBV7-9 | TRBD1 | - | CASSPSGQGIYGYTF | TGTGCCAGCAGTCCTTCCGGACAGGGGATCTATGGCTACACCTTC
TRBJ1-1 | TRBV30 | - | - | CAWSRGRHTEAFF | TGTGCCTGGAGCCGGGGGAGGCACACTGAAGCTTTCTTT
TRBJ1-2 | TRBV7-2 | - | - | CASSRSGTKGPGYTF | TGTGCCAGCAGCCGTTCCGGGACAAAGGGCCCTGGCTACACCTTC
TRBJ1-5 | TRBV2 | - | - | CASSGDSSGAQHF | TGTGCCAGCAGCGGTGATTCCTCGGGGGCCCAGCATTTT
TRBJ2-7 | TRBV4-1 | - | - | CASSQDVLRGREQYF | TGCGCCAGCAGCCAAGATGTGCTTCGGGGGAGGGAGCAGTACTTC
TRBJ2-7 | TRBV5-1 | TRBD2 | many | CASSLASGRFYEQYF | TGCGCCAGCAGCTTGGCTAGCGGGAGGTTCTACGAGCAGTACTTC
TRBJ2-4 | TRBV19 | TRBD2 | few | CASSIALAGVLGNIAKNIQYF | TGTGCCAGTAGTATAGCACTAGCGGGAGTCTTGGGAAATATAGCCAAAAACATTCAGTACTTC
TRBJ1-5 | TRBV15 | - | - | CATSREPGAQPQHF | TGTGCCACCAGCAGAGAGCCAGGGGCTCAGCCCCAGCATTTT
TRBJ1-3 | TRBV7-6 | - | - | CASSSKSGGAGGNTIYF | TGTGCCAGCAGCTCAAAGTCCGGGGGGGCTGGAGGAAACACCATATATTTT
TRBJ1-1 | TRBV29-1 | - | once | CSVLLHTEAFF | TGCAGCGTCCTCCTTCACACTGAAGCTTTCTTT
TRBJ1-1 | TRBV3-1/TRBV3-2 | TRBD1 | few | CASNTGGGFEAFF | TGTGCCAGCAACACAGGGGGGGGATTTGAAGCTTTCTTT
TRBJ2-5 | TRBV7-8 | TRBD1 | - | CASSLRIGQGETQYF | TGTGCCAGCAGCCTAAGAATCGGACAGGGCGAGACCCAGTACTTC
TRBJ1-2 | TRBV5-1 | - | few | CASSSDRGWDGYTF | TGCGCCAGCAGCTCGGACCGGGGATGGGATGGCTACACCTTC
TRBJ1-5 | TRBV18 | - | - | CASSLQGGYSNQPQHF | TGTGCCAGCTCATTACAGGGAGGGTATAGCAATCAGCCCCAGCATTTT
TRBJ2-3 | TRBV7-3 | TRBD1 | - | CASSIDRGSDTQYF | TGTGCCAGCAGCATCGACAGGGGGAGTGATACGCAGTATTTT